The text below deals with one TCR beta chain. Its target antigen remains unknown. No qualities accompany the bases; no much larger clone lies one base away. Including cysteine and phenylalanine, the CDR3 has 15 amino acids. Just CDR3 DNA is preserved here, 45 bases in frame from base 1. V is cut back by 4 bases and J by 3 bases, with 3 bases in the junction unmatched. The germline V gene encodes CDR1 SEHNR and CDR2 FQNEAQ (reference sequence). This specimen belongs to a study of T cell changes during pregnancy in multiple sclerosis (dated by TCRdb to between 2019 and 2020). Notes on the research overall: The study looked at changes in the T cell repertoire across pregnancy in women with multiple sclerosis.

Library generation was performed with the immunoSEQ multiplex PCR assay. TCRdb mirrors the immuneACCESS table, restricted to in-frame sequences. Some clones are absent from its copies; in checked studies, under half trace to an unresolved V gene, and the reason for the others is unknown. The sample table lists 50,000 to 65,000 clones, 90% to 95% of them with a count of one. 3.2% of the sample belongs to the ten largest clones. The receptor comes from a female donor with multiple sclerosis, enrolled in a pregnancy study. Sequencing used CD8+ T cells from peripheral blood mononuclear cells, obtained in the second trimester of pregnancy. The chain was built from TRBV7-9 and TRBJ2-7; 13 central nucleotides agree with TRBD2. The nucleotide sequence is TGTGCCAGCAGCTCCGGGACTAGCGGGATCTACGAGCAGTACTTC. Its translation reads: CASSSGTSGIYEQYF. This CDR3, with the reference TRBV7-9 and TRBJ2-7 proteins standing in past its ends, gives the full variable domain DTGVSQNPRHKITKRGQNVTFRCDPISEHNRLYWYRQTLGQGPEFLTYFQNEAQLEKSRLLSDRFSAERPKGSFSTLEIQRTEQGDSAMYLCASSSGTSGIYEQYFGPGTRLTVT.